This passage covers 14 T cell receptor beta chains from one sample sequenced in a study of T cell responses to AZD1222 COVID-19 vaccine. Sequencing used immunoSEQ multiplex PCR; TCRdb keeps in-frame clones, though not all of them. The table records more than 140,000 clones, roughly nine tenths of them present only once. This specimen consisted of peripheral blood, obtained on day 0 of AZD1222 vaccination. The receptors were gathered from an adult in good health.

The chain carries TRBV28 and TRBJ2-1; the D gene could be TRBD1 or TRBD2 (6 bases each). Looked up from germline, CDR1 is MDHEN and CDR2 is SYDVKM. The CDR3 is 15 amino acids. V shed 5 bases and J shed 0 bases, with 11 bases lying between them. CDR3 sequence: CASSPGDSSYNEQFF. In DNA form, the CDR3 reads TGTGCCAGCAGTCCAGGGGACTCCTCCTACAATGAGCAGTTCTTC.

The rearrangement joins TRBV19 to TRBJ2-7, with D tentatively TRBD2 (6 bases). V shed 7 bases and J shed 0 bases, with 13 bases lying between them. There are 14 residues in the CDR3. The germline gives CDR1 LNHDA, CDR2 SQIVND (reference sequence). DNA for the CDR3: TGTGCCAGTACGGGAGACACCTCCTCCTACGAGCAGTACTTC. Its translation is CASTGDTSSYEQYF. Full variable domain (rest looked up from reference TRBV19 and TRBJ2-7): DGGITQSPKYLFRKEGQNVTLSCEQNLNHDAMYWYRQDPGQGLRLIYYSQIVNDFQKGDIAEGYSVSREKKESFPLTVTSAQKNPTAFYLCASTGDTSSYEQYFGPGTRLTVT.

CDR3 region: CASSQDRSEFGLFF. The CDR3 nucleotides read TGTGCCAGCTCCCAAGACAGGTCCGAATTTGGACTGTTTTTT. This rearrangement joins TRBV18 to TRBJ1-4; D perhaps matches TRBD1 (6 bases). The germline CDR1 and CDR2 sequences are KGHSH and LQKENI. Trimming stripped 6 bases from V and 13 bases from J, with 21 bases between. The CDR3 runs 14 residues.

The chain is built from TRBV29-1 and TRBJ1-2, with no clear D. CDR3 length: 13 residues. V lost 2 bases, J lost 4 bases, and 11 bases lay in between. From germline, CDR1 is SQVTM and CDR2 ANQGSEA. CDR3 in DNA: TGCAGCGTTGAACTACGGAACCCCTATGGCTACACCTTC. Encoded protein: CSVELRNPYGYTF.

The chain links TRBV9 to TRBJ2-2, with TRBD2 as a possible D gene (8 bases). Germline-derived CDR1 and CDR2 are SGDLS and YYNGEE. The CDR3 length is 16 residues. V was trimmed by 0 bases and J by 4 bases, leaving 13 bases between them. The CDR3 loop reads CASSVDSGTVTGELFF. CDR3 DNA: TGTGCCAGCAGCGTAGATAGCGGGACAGTCACCGGGGAGCTGTTTTTT.

This sequence joins TRBV5-1 and TRBJ1-4, with a weak D call TRBD1 (6 bases). Per germline, CDR1 SGHRS and CDR2 YFSETQ. The CDR3 is 14 residues long. Deletions cut 4 bases from V and 7 bases from J, with 14 bases between. CDR3 loop: CASSPGAQTEKLFF. CDR3 DNA sequence: TGCGCCAGCAGCCCGGGGGCGCAAACTGAAAAACTGTTTTTT. The full variable domain, rest sourced from reference TRBV5-1 and TRBJ1-4, is KAGVTQTPRYLIKTRGQQVTLSCSPISGHRSVSWYQQTPGQGLQFLFEYFSETQRNKGNFPGRFSGRQFSNSRSEMNVSTLELGDSALYLCASSPGAQTEKLFFGSGTQLSVL.

The V gene is TRBV18, the J gene TRBJ2-2; TRBD1 matches 8 bases. The CDR3 totals 17 residues. Germline trimming cut 2 bases from V and 4 bases from J; bases unmatched to any gene: 9. The germline V gene encodes CDR1 KGHSH and CDR2 LQKENI. CDR3 in DNA: TGTGCCAGCTCACCATCGGTGCAGGGGGCGACCACCGGGGAGCTGTTTTTT. Its translation is CASSPSVQGATTGELFF.

The chain couples TRBV7-2 to TRBJ1-4; TRBD1 aligns across 7 bases. The V gene end was trimmed by 7 bases and the J gene end by 8 bases; junction bases not matched to a gene: 19. The CDR3 covers 17 residues. Germline lookup yields CDR1 SGHTA and CDR2 FQGNSA. The CDR3 loop is CASTPGGTRRKYEKLFF. The CDR3 region has the DNA TGTGCCAGCACCCCAGGGGGGACGCGTCGGAAATACGAAAAACTGTTTTTT.

The chain is built from TRBV4-1 and TRBJ2-3; 7 bases map to TRBD1. Trimming took 5 bases from V and 2 from J; bases not matched to a gene: 4. The CDR3 is made up of 14 amino acids. CDR1 is MGHRA and CDR2 is YSYEKL in the germline V gene. CDR3 DNA: TGCGCCAGCAGCTCAGGGGGACCCACAGATACGCAGTATTTT. Amino acid sequence: CASSSGGPTDTQYF.

The rearrangement links TRBV15 to TRBJ2-5, with D unresolved. The V gene's germline CDR1 is LNHNV and CDR2 YYDKDF (reference sequence). The CDR3 is 16 residues long. Trimming left V 0 bases short and J 4 bases short, with 15 bases between. The DNA of the CDR3 is TGTGCCACCAGCAGAGAAGCCGGGCCCCCCGGAGAGACCCAGTACTTC. This encodes CATSREAGPPGETQYF.

The chain couples TRBV7-6 to TRBJ2-1; TRBD1 or TRBD2 may be the D gene (5 bases each). V was pared by 5 bases and J by 2 bases, with 7 bases between. The CDR3 contains 13 residues. Germline lookup yields CDR1 SGHVS and CDR2 FNYEAQ. The CDR3 bases are TGTGCCAGCAGCCCGGGACCCTACAATGAGCAGTTCTTC. Translated: CASSPGPYNEQFF.

This clone is a singleton in its sample. The chain carries TRBV6-5 and TRBJ1-4; 8 bases align to TRBD1. Germline V gene lookup returns CDR1 MNHEY and CDR2 SVGAGI. V gave up 0 bases and J gave up 7 bases; unmatched junction bases: 1. This CDR3 is built from 14 residues. CDR3 in DNA: TGTGCCAGCAGTTACTCGACAGGGGCTGAAAAACTGTTTTTT. The encoded protein is CASSYSTGAEKLFF.

This chain connects TRBV19 to TRBJ2-1; D unresolved. Trimming took off 3 bases at V and 1 base at J, with 10 bases between the two ends. Germline V gene data show CDR1 as LNHDA and CDR2 as SQIVND (reference sequence). This CDR3 contains 15 residues. The CDR3 DNA reads as TGTGCCAGTAGTATTCGTGACAAGTCCTACAATGAGCAGTTCTTC. It specifies CASSIRDKSYNEQFF.

V is TRBV11-1 and J is TRBJ2-7; weak D call: TRBD1 (7 bases). From germline, CDR1 is SGHAT and CDR2 FQDESV (reference sequence). CDR3 length: 14 residues. V lost 5 bases and J lost 9, with 20 bases in between. CDR3 protein: CASSLDREVAWQYF. For the CDR3, the DNA is TGTGCCAGCAGCCTAGACAGGGAGGTGGCTTGGCAGTACTTC.